These T cell receptor beta chains were read from a single sample in a study of T cell responses to AZD1222 COVID-19 vaccine. Method: immunoSEQ multiplex PCR; TCRdb's copy keeps in-frame clones and lacks some. The data show around 130,000 clones, about 88% seen once. The material was peripheral blood, obtained on day 0 of AZD1222 vaccination. Source of these receptors: an adult in good health. CDR3s include the opening cysteine and the closing phenylalanine or tryptophan. D genes are given only for firm matches. Size is stated for part of the rows, as once, few or many counts, or as a class when the clone is expanded.

cdr3_nt,cdr3_aa,d_call,clone_size,j_call,v_call
TGTGCCAGCAGTGGGACTAGCGGGGGGTCGAGCTCCTACAATGAGCAGTTCTTC,CASSGTSGGSSSYNEQFF,TRBD2,once,TRBJ2-1,TRBV2
TGTGCCAGTATTCCTCCGGGGGTAGCGGGAGACGAGCAGTTCTTC,CASIPPGVAGDEQFF,TRBD2,NA,TRBJ2-1,TRBV19
TGTGCCATCAGTGAGTCGGGGAGGGCGGTTTTAGATACGCAGTATTTT,CAISESGRAVLDTQYF,TRBD2,NA,TRBJ2-3,TRBV10-3
TGTGCCAGCAGCTTAAGCACAAGAGGGCTAGCGGGGTTCGCGAACACCGGGGAGCTGTTTTTT,CASSLSTRGLAGFANTGELFF,TRBD2,NA,TRBJ2-2,TRBV7-3
TGTGCCAGCAGCTTGGCGTCCACAGATACGCAGTATTTT,CASSLASTDTQYF,NA,NA,TRBJ2-3,TRBV5-6
TGTGCCAGCAGTGAACCGCGGGGCAGGGCACCTAACTATGGCTACACCTTC,CASSEPRGRAPNYGYTF,NA,NA,TRBJ1-2,TRBV6-1
TGTGCCAGCAGTTACTCGGGTTCAGCTGGAAACACCATATATTTT,CASSYSGSAGNTIYF,NA,NA,TRBJ1-3,TRBV6-5
TGTGCCAGCTTTAACCGGGAGTCTTATGGCTACACCTTC,CASFNRESYGYTF,NA,NA,TRBJ1-2,TRBV6-5
TGTGCCAGTAGTCCCTCCGGACAGGGGAACTACGAGCAGTACTTC,CASSPSGQGNYEQYF,TRBD1,NA,TRBJ2-7,TRBV19
TGTGCCAGCACTCCGGGAGGGGGGAACACTGAAGCTTTCTTT,CASTPGGGNTEAFF,NA,NA,TRBJ1-1,TRBV7-2
TGTGCCAGCAGTTACTCGATTCAATTCGGCTACACCTTC,CASSYSIQFGYTF,NA,few,TRBJ1-2,TRBV6-5
TGTGCCAGCAGCTTCCAAGAGTCCCAGTACTTC,CASSFQESQYF,NA,NA,TRBJ2-5,TRBV5-5
TGCGCCAGCAGGACGCAGCGCTCCAGGCGTAAGCAGTACTTC,CASRTQRSRRKQYF,NA,NA,TRBJ2-7,TRBV5-1
TGTGCCAGCAGCTTAGGCACACAGGGGCCGGAGACCCAGTACTTC,CASSLGTQGPETQYF,TRBD1,NA,TRBJ2-5,TRBV7-9
TGTGCCAGCAGCTTAGGACTAGCGGGCTCCTACGAGCAGTACTTC,CASSLGLAGSYEQYF,TRBD2,NA,TRBJ2-7,TRBV11-2
TGTGCCAGCAGGATGAGGGTTAGGAACGTCCTGACTTTC,CASRMRVRNVLTF,NA,NA,TRBJ2-6,TRBV27
TGTGCTAGTGGTTACACCGGGACAGGGTTTGTGGATGAGCAGTTCTTC,CASGYTGTGFVDEQFF,TRBD1,NA,TRBJ2-1,TRBV12-5
TGTGCCAGCAGCAGAGTGGGGCACGAGCAGTACTTC,CASSRVGHEQYF,NA,NA,TRBJ2-7,TRBV5-4
TGCGCCAGCAGCGAACCGGGACAGGGCAATTCACCCCTCCACTTT,CASSEPGQGNSPLHF,TRBD1,NA,TRBJ1-6,TRBV5-1
TGTGCCAGCAGCCAAGTTGTAGGGTCCGAGCAGTACTTC,CASSQVVGSEQYF,NA,NA,TRBJ2-7,TRBV3-1/TRBV3-2